This T cell receptor (beta chain) is drawn from a study of blood T cell repertoires in COVID-19 (dated by TCRdb to about 2020). For the wider study: Collaborator samples came from the United States, Italy and Spain and covered acute and convalescent phases of COVID-19. A de-identified subject ID, COVID-19 status, age in years and sex were almost always included in the sample metadata. The material from the prospective study consisted of cDNA or gDNA derived from T cells, B-cell-depleted T cells, or PBMCs. Samples were obtained from the ongoing ImmuneRACE study (first 160 participants) and from 1,200 or so subjects provided by 6 global collaborators. HLA class I and class II types, where available, came from metadata supplied by the sample provider rather than from assay-based typing. The repertoires were released in a freely available public database meant as a resource for research on the immune response to SARS-CoV-2. The dataset comprised deeply sampled blood TCRbeta repertoires from subjects exposed to, actively infected with, or recovered from COVID-19. Paper-wide results and their limitations: The amount of clinical and demographic metadata varied by source and participant and was provided uncurated.

Of note for this clone: Which antigen it targets is not known. Base qualities are missing; no much larger clone stands one base away.

Participants in the prospective study were enrolled through a virtual design, were aged roughly 18 to 90 years, and lived in fewer than 30 United States geographic areas. Cohort assignment in the prospective study relied on participant-reported clinical history from a screening survey and a study questionnaire. In the prospective study, mobile phlebotomists collected whole blood, serum and a nasopharyngeal or oropharyngeal swab from each participant. Prospective study participants could optionally give additional blood draws and questionnaires over an approximately two-month period. Blood samples from the prospective study were shipped frozen or at room temperature prior to DNA extraction. The immunoSEQ Assay, a bias-controlled multiplex PCR, was used to amplify TCRbeta CDR3 regions from genomic DNA. As for the authors' bioinformatics: The number of nucleated cells in each sample was estimated from the amplification of reference gene primers within the assay. To quantify the absolute abundance of each unique TCRbeta CDR3 rearrangement, sequence reads were collapsed and filtered. Productive Simpson clonality was computed per sample as the square root of Simpson's diversity index over productive rearrangements. The table comes from immuneACCESS by way of TCRdb, which keeps in-frame sequences with V and J called. Part of the clones is missing from these tables; in studies checked, under half for an unresolved V gene and the rest for unknown reasons. That table supplies the V and J calls and clone size; D and trimming were determined from the DNA. The sample contains approximately 300,000 clones, almost 90% of them found a single time. The leading ten clones occupy 3.5% to 4.5% of the sample.

This receptor was identified in a woman between 18 and 30 years old with acute COVID-19. The source material was PBMCs or T cells enriched from blood (not recorded which).

The CDR3: CASSAVQRTDTQYF. The nucleotide sequence is TGTGCCAGCAGCGCTGTCCAGAGGACAGATACGCAGTATTTT. The chain links TRBV6-5 with TRBJ2-3, with no reliable assignment of the D segment. Sequences MNHEY (CDR1) and SVGAGI (CDR2) are obtained from the germline V gene. Cut back by 6 bases and 3 bases, the V and J ends lie 13 bases apart. From the cysteine up to the phenylalanine, the CDR3 has a length of 14 residues. Just CDR3 DNA is preserved here, 42 bases in frame from base 1.